This T cell receptor (beta chain) was found in a study of tumor-infiltrating lymphocytes in primary liver carcinoma. As for the study in general: Each participant had primary liver carcinoma, and surgical resection was the treatment.

This CDR3 comprises 17 residues. CDR1 LGHNA and CDR2 YNFKEQ come from the germline V gene. TCR beta cDNA was prepared out of 500 ng total RNA by means of a constant-region primer. Investigators got TCR beta libraries out of three nested multiplex PCR rounds, done with slightly modified ARM-PCR. With TRBV1-TRBV30 forward primers and a C-beta reverse primer, the first two PCR rounds were run for around 10 cycles each. TCRdb reprocessed the multiplex PCR reads via MiXCR and lists one record per CDR3 protein. The sample has some 320,000 distinct CDR3 sequences; approximately 60% are singletons. A note on this clonotype: The junction and the germline gene differ at one end; a read error may be behind it.

The authors took blood RNA from unsorted whole blood and also extracted germline DNA. Treatment-naive at the time, the patients had chronic HBV infection. This chain links TRBV4-2 with TRBJ1-5; 7 nucleotides line up with TRBD1. Sequenced material: peripheral blood. The sequence was collected from a man in his forties or fifties with primary liver carcinoma and hepatitis B virus infection. CDR3 region: CAGSQTGQTNSYQPQHF. As DNA, the CDR3 is TGTGCCGGCAGTCAAACGGGACAGACTAATAGCTATCAGCCCCAGCATTTT.